The sequence of this T cell receptor (beta chain) was determined in a study of T-cell memory formation after mild COVID-19. The CDR3 spans 15 residues. V was trimmed by 2 bases and J by 0 bases, leaving 8 bases between them. Looked up from germline, CDR1 is SGHVS and CDR2 is FQNEAQ. The 5'RACE method, run with constant-segment primers, produced TCR alpha and TCR beta cDNA libraries (carrying sample barcodes and UMIs). TCRdb reanalysed the 5' RACE reads using MiXCR and keeps one entry per CDR3 protein. In the table there are just under 550,000 distinct CDR3 sequences, roughly 20% of which are singletons.

This chain joins TRBV7-8 and TRBJ1-5, with D unclear. This clonotype was obtained from an adult woman who had mild COVID-19 (a few samples of this study predate the infection). Cell type and time point are not known. The sequencing sample was made of PBMCs or a T cell subset sorted from them (not recorded which). CDR3 protein: CASSLFGNSNQPQHF. CDR3 sequence (DNA): TGTGCCAGCAGCTTATTTGGGAATAGCAATCAGCCCCAGCATTTT.